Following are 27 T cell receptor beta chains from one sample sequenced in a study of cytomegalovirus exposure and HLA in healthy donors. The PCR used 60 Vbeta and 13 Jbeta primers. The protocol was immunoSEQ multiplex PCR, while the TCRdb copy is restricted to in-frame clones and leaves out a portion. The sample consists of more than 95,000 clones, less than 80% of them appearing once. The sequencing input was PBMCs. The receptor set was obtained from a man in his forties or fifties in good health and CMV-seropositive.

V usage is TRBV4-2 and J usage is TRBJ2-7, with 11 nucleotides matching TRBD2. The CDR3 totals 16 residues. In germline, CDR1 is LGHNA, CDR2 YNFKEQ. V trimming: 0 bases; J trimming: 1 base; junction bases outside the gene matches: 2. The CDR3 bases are TGTGCCAGCAGCCAAGAGGCTAGCGGGGGGTCCTACGAGCAGTACTTC. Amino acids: CASSQEASGGSYEQYF.

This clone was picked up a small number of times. The chain's CDR3 is CASSTPPSTGSYGYTF. CDR3 in DNA: TGTGCCAGCAGCACCCCCCCGTCTACTGGGAGCTATGGCTACACCTTC. This sequence joins TRBV28 and TRBJ1-2, with no clear D. V lost 6 bases and J lost 4, with 21 bases in between. The germline CDR1 and CDR2 sequences are MDHEN and SYDVKM. This CDR3 has 16 amino acids.

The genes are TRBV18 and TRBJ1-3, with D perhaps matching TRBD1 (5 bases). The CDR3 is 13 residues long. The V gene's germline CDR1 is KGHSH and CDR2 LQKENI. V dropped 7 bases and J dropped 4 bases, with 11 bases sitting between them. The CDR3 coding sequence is TGTGCCAGCTTGCTGACAGTCGGAAACACCATATATTTT. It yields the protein CASLLTVGNTIYF.

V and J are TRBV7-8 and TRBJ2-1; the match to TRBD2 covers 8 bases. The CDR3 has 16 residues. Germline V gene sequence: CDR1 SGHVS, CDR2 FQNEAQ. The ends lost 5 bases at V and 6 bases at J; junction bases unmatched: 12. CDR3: CASSPLTGLVGNEQFF. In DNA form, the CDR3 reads TGTGCCAGCAGCCCACTTACGGGACTAGTGGGCAATGAGCAGTTCTTC. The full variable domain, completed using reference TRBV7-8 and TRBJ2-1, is GAGVSQSPRYKVAKRGQDVALRCDPISGHVSLFWYQQALGQGPEFLTYFQNEAQLDKSGLPSDRFFAERPEGSVSTLKIQRTQQEDSAVYLCASSPLTGLVGNEQFFGPGTRLTVL.

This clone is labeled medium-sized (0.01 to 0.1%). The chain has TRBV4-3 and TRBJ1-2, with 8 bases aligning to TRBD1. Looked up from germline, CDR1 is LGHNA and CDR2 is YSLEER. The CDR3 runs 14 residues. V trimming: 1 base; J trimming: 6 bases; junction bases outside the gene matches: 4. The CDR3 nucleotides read TGCGCCAGCAGCCAAGGGACAGGGAAAAATGGCTACACCTTC. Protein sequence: CASSQGTGKNGYTF.

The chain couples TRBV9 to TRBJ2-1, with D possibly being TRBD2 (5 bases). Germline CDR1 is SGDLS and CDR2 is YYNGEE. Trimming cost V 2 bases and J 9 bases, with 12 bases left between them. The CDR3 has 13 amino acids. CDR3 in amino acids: CASSVPSSVEQFF. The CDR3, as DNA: TGTGCCAGCAGCGTGCCTAGCTCAGTTGAGCAGTTCTTC.

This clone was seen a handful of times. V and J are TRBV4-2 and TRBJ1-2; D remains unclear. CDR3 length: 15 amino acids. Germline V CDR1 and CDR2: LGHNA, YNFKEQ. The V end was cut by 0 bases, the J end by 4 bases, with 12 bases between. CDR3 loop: CASSQEHGLTYGYTF. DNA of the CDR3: TGTGCCAGCAGCCAAGAACACGGACTCACCTATGGCTACACCTTC.

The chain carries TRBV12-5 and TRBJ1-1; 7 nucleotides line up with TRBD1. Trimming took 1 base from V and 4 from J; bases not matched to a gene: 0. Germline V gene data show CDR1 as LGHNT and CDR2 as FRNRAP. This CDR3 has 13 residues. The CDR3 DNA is TGTGCTAGTGGTTTGGCAGGGGGCACTGAAGCTTTCTTT. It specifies CASGLAGGTEAFF.

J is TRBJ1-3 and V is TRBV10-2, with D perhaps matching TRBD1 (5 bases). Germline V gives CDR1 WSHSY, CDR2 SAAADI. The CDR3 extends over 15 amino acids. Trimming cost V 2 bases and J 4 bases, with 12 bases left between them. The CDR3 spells CASSELGLGGNTIYF. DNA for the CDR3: TGCGCCAGCAGTGAGCTGGGACTCGGGGGAAACACCATATATTTT.

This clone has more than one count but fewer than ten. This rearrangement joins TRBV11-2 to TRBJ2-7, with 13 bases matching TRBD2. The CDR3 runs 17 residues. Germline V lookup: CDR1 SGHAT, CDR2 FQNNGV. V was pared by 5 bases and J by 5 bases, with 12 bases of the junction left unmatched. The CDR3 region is CASSKRTGTSGIHEQYF. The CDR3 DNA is TGTGCCAGCAGCAAGCGTACCGGGACTAGCGGGATCCACGAGCAGTACTTC.

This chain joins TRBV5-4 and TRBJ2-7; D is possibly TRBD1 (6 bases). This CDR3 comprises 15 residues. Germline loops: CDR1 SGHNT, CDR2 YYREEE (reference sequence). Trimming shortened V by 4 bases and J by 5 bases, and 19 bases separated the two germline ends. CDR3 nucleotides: TGTGCCAGCAGCAATAATGGGGGCCTACCCCACGAGCAGTACTTC. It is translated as CASSNNGGLPHEQYF. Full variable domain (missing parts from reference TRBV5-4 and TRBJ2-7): ETGVTQSPTHLIKTRGQQVTLRCSSQSGHNTVSWYQQALGQGPQFIFQYYREEENGRGNFPPRFSGLQFPNYSSELNVNALELDDSALYLCASSNNGGLPHEQYFGPGTRLTVT.

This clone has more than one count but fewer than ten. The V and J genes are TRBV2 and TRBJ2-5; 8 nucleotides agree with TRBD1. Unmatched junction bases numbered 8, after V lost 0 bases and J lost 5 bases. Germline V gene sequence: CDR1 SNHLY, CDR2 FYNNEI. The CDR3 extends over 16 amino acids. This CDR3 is CASSEARDRGLETQYF. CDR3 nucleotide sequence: TGTGCCAGCAGTGAAGCCCGAGACAGGGGTTTGGAGACCCAGTACTTC.

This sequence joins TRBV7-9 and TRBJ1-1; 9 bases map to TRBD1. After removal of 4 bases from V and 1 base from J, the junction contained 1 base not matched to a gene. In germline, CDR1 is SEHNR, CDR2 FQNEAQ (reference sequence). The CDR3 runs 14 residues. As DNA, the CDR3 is TGTGCCAGCAGCTGGACAGGGGAGAACACTGAAGCTTTCTTT. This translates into CASSWTGENTEAFF.

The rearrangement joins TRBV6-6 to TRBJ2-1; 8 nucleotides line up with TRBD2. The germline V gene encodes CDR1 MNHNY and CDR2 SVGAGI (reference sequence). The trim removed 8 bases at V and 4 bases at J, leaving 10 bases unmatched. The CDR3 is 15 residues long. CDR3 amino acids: CASSPGGVAYNEQFF. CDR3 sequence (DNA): TGTGCCAGCTCCCCGGGGGGGGTAGCTTACAATGAGCAGTTCTTC.

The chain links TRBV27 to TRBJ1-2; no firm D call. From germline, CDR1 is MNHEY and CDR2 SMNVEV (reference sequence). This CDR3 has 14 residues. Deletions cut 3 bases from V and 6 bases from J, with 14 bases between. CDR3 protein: CASSLAGITNGYTF. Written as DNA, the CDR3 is TGTGCCAGCAGTTTGGCGGGAATCACCAATGGCTACACCTTC.

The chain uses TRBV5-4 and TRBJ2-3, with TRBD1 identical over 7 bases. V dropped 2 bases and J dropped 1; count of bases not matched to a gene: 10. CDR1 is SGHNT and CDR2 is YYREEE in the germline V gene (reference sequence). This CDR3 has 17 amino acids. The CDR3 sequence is CASSFPRTGSGTDTQYF. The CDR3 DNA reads TGTGCCAGCAGCTTTCCTCGGACAGGTTCGGGCACAGATACGCAGTATTTT. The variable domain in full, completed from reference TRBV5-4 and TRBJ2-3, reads ETGVTQSPTHLIKTRGQQVTLRCSSQSGHNTVSWYQQALGQGPQFIFQYYREEENGRGNFPPRFSGLQFPNYSSELNVNALELDDSALYLCASSFPRTGSGTDTQYFGPGTRLTVL.

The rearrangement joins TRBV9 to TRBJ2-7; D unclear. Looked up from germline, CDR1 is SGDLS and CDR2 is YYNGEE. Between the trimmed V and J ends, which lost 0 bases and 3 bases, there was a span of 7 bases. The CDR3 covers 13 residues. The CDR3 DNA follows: TGTGCCAGCAGCGTAGGGGCAGGCTACGAGCAGTACTTC. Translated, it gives CASSVGAGYEQYF.

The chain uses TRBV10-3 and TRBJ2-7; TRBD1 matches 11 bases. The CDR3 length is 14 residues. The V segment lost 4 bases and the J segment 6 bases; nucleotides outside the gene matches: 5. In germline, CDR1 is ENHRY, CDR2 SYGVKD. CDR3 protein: CAISGDRGFSEQYF. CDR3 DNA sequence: TGTGCCATCAGTGGGGACAGGGGGTTTTCCGAGCAGTACTTC.

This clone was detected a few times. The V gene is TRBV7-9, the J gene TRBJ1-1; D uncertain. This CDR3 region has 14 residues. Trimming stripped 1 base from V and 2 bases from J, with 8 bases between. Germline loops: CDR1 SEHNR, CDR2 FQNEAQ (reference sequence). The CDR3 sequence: CASSLEQPNTEAFF. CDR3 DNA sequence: TGTGCCAGCAGCTTAGAACAGCCCAACACTGAAGCTTTCTTT.

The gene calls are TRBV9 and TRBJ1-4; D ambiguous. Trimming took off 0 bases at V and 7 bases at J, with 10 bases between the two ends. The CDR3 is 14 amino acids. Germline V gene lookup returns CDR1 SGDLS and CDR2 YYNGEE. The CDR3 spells CASSVGQNREKLFF. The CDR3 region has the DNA TGTGCCAGCAGCGTAGGGCAGAATCGTGAAAAACTGTTTTTT.

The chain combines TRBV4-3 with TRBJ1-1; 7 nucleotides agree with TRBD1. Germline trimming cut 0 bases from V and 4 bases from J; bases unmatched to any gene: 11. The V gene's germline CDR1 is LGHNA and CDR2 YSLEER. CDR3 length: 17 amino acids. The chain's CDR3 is CASSQERNRGVGTEAFF. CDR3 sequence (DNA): TGCGCCAGCAGCCAAGAGAGGAACAGGGGAGTTGGCACTGAAGCTTTCTTT.

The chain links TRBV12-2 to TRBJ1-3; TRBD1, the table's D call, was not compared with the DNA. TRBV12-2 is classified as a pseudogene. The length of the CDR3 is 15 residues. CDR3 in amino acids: CASRRDTGTGNTIYF. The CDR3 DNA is TGTGCAAGTCGCCGAGATACAGGGACTGGAAACACCATATATTTT.

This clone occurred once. CDR3: CASSPSGVDYGYTF. The CDR3 coding sequence is TGTGCCAGCAGTCCCTCCGGGGTTGACTATGGCTACACCTTC. The chain couples TRBV6-4 to TRBJ1-2; D unresolved. Trimming stripped 5 bases from V and 3 bases from J, with 13 bases between. Germline values: CDR1 MRHNA, CDR2 SNTAGT. The CDR3 has 14 residues.

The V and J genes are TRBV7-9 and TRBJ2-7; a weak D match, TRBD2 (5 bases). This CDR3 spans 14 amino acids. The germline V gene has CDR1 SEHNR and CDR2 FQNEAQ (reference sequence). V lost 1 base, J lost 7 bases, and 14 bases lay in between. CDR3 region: CASSLEAASGEQYF. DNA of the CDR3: TGTGCCAGCAGCTTAGAAGCGGCCTCGGGGGAGCAGTACTTC.

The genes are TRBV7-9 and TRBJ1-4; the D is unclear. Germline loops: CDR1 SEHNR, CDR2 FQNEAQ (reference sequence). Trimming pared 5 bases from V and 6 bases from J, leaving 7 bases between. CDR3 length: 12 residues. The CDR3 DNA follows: TGTGCCAGCAGCCCGGAGGATGAAAAACTGTTTTTT. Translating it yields CASSPEDEKLFF.

The DNA for the CDR3 is TGTGCCAGCAGTGAGCGGGGGCTTGACGAAAAACTGTTTTTT. Amino acids: CASSERGLDEKLFF. The V gene is TRBV6-1, the J gene TRBJ1-4, with TRBD1 as a possible D gene (6 bases). The CDR3 consists of 14 residues. Germline-derived CDR1 and CDR2 are MNHNS and SASEGT. V dropped 3 bases and J dropped 8 bases, with 13 bases sitting between them.

CDR3 sequence (DNA): TGTGCCAGTATTCGGGGAGATGAGCAGTTCTTC. Translating gives CASIRGDEQFF. The chain carries TRBV19 and TRBJ2-1, with D possibly matching TRBD2 (5 bases). V was trimmed by 7 bases and J by 8 bases, leaving 9 bases between them. Germline CDR1 reads LNHDA; CDR2 reads SQIVND (reference sequence). The CDR3 has 11 amino acids.